A single sample is the source of the 23 T cell receptor beta chains below, sequenced in a study of blood T cells in healthy people across ages. Primers used in a second PCR of roughly 6 to 11 cycles were a sample-barcoded 5' primer and a J-beta primer mix. TCRdb fed the 5' RACE reads into MiXCR, producing one record per CDR3 protein. The sample consists of under 800,000 distinct CDR3 sequences, more than 40% of them appearing once. Sequencing used blood. These receptors came from an older woman in good health.

As for this clonotype: A much larger clone lies one base from this, so it may be a read error. The chain combines TRBV5-1 with TRBJ2-7; D may be TRBD1 (5 bases). The germline V gene encodes CDR1 SGHRS and CDR2 YFSETQ. The length of the CDR3 is 15 residues. The CDR3: CASSLGQQTSDEQYF. The CDR3 nucleotides read TGCGCCAGCAGCTTGGGACAGCAAACCTCCGACGAGCAGTACTTC.

This clonotype was detected a few times. The chain uses TRBV12-3 or TRBV12-4 and TRBJ2-5, with a weak D call TRBD1 (6 bases). The V end lost 10 bases, the J end lost 5 bases, and 17 bases lay between the germline ends. The CDR3 totals 13 residues. The CDR3 loop is CAISNRARETQYF. CDR3 nucleotide sequence: TGTGCCATATCGAACAGGGCCCGCGAGACCCAGTACTTC.

This clonotype came up many times. V usage is TRBV28 and J usage is TRBJ2-6; 7 nucleotides match TRBD1. CDR3 length: 18 amino acids. Looked up from germline, CDR1 is MDHEN and CDR2 is SYDVKM. Trimming at V came to 3 bases and at J to 1 base, leaving 9 bases not matched to a gene. This CDR3 is CASSFWDSSSSGANVLTF. CDR3 DNA sequence: TGTGCCAGCAGTTTTTGGGACAGTTCCTCGTCTGGGGCCAACGTCCTGACTTTC.

On this clonotype: A much larger clone is a single base away; this may be a read error. J is TRBJ2-6 and V is TRBV7-2; D tentatively fits TRBD1 or TRBD2 (5 bases each). Germline lookup yields CDR1 SGHTA and CDR2 FQGNSA. The CDR3 totals 17 residues. The chain's CDR3 is CASTELGRSSGANVPTF. CDR3 DNA: TGTGCCAGCACCGAATTGGGACGCTCCTCTGGGGCCAACGTCCCGACTTTC.

This clonotype was picked up a small number of times. This chain links TRBV9 with TRBJ2-7, with 9 nucleotides matching TRBD1. This CDR3 region has 15 residues. Per the germline V gene, CDR1 is SGDLS and CDR2 is YYNGEE. The ends lost 3 bases at V and 4 bases at J; junction bases unmatched: 8. The CDR3 here is CASSGGQGLGYEQYF. In DNA form, the CDR3 reads TGTGCCAGCAGCGGTGGACAGGGGCTGGGGTACGAGCAGTACTTC.

The V and J genes are TRBV7-9 and TRBJ2-4; 7 bases are a match to TRBD1. Matching the DNA end better, TRBJ2-7 makes the J call doubtful. CDR1 and CDR2 from the germline V gene are SEHNR and FQNEAQ (reference sequence). The CDR3 contains 13 residues. The CDR3 bases are TGTGCCAGCAGCCACGATCGGGACAGCGAGCAGTACTTC. This sequence encodes CASSHDRDSEQYF.

This clonotype was picked up a small number of times. The rearrangement uses TRBV29-1 and TRBJ2-1; 10 bases align to TRBD2. V shed 6 bases, J shed 4 bases, and the junction held 6 bases outside the gene matches. CDR1 and CDR2 (germline): SQVTM, ANQGSEA. This CDR3 is built from 14 residues. Here the CDR3 DNA reads TGCAGCGTGCTGGGACTAGCGCTTTACAATGAGCAGTTCTTC. It is translated as CSVLGLALYNEQFF.

This clonotype was counted between two and nine times. This chain joins TRBV9 and TRBJ2-3; 12 positions match TRBD2. The ends lost 0 bases at V and 2 bases at J; junction bases unmatched: 7. This CDR3 region has 18 residues. CDR1 SGDLS and CDR2 YYNGEE come from the germline V gene. This CDR3 reads CASSVGFRTSGITDTQYF. CDR3 sequence (DNA): TGTGCCAGCAGCGTAGGATTTCGGACTAGCGGGATCACAGATACGCAGTATTTT.

The rearrangement links TRBV18 to TRBJ2-3; D is undetermined. Trimming stripped 3 bases from V and 10 bases from J, with 20 bases between. Germline V gene sequence: CDR1 KGHSH, CDR2 LQKENI. This CDR3 has 15 residues. CDR3 sequence reads: CASSPTTDVALSQYF. The DNA of the CDR3 is TGTGCCAGCTCACCCACAACGGACGTAGCCCTATCGCAGTATTTT.

This clonotype was found once. Sequence at one end of the junction differs from germline and may be a read error. The chain combines TRBV20-1 with TRBJ2-3; no definite D call. The CDR3 totals 13 residues. Germline CDR1 is DFQATT and CDR2 is SNEGSKA (reference sequence). Here the CDR3 reads CGARDPWGDTQYF. Written as DNA, the CDR3 is TGCGGTGCTAGAGACCCCTGGGGAGATACGCAGTATTTT.

The rearrangement links TRBV7-9 to TRBJ2-3, with a weak D call TRBD1 (6 bases). The CDR3 sequence is 14 residues long. The V end lost 5 bases, the J end lost 11 bases, and 20 bases lay between the germline ends. Germline CDR1 and CDR2: SEHNR and FQNEAQ (reference sequence). CDR3 in amino acids: CASSTTGTPERQYF. The CDR3 DNA sequence: TGTGCCAGCAGCACCACCGGGACACCGGAAAGGCAGTATTTT.

This clonotype was seen only a few times. J is TRBJ2-5 and V is TRBV7-8; no clear D. CDR1 and CDR2 from the germline V gene are SGHVS and FQNEAQ. This CDR3 contains 16 residues. The V end lost 1 base, the J end lost 2 bases, and 14 bases lay between the germline ends. The CDR3 region is CASSLVRRAPQETQYF. The CDR3 DNA reads TGTGCCAGCAGCTTAGTTCGGCGAGCGCCTCAAGAGACCCAGTACTTC. Complete variable domain (other parts from reference TRBV7-8 and TRBJ2-5): GAGVSQSPRYKVAKRGQDVALRCDPISGHVSLFWYQQALGQGPEFLTYFQNEAQLDKSGLPSDRFFAERPEGSVSTLKIQRTQQEDSAVYLCASSLVRRAPQETQYFGPGTRLLVL.

Ten or more counts support this clonotype. The chain carries TRBV3-1 and TRBJ2-7, with 12 bases that match TRBD2. The CDR3 is made up of 15 amino acids. V dropped 1 base and J dropped 4; count of bases not matched to a gene: 2. Germline V CDR1 and CDR2: LGHDT, YNNKEL (reference sequence). CDR3 in DNA: TGTGCCAGCAGCCAAGGACTAGCGGGGGAGTACGAGCAGTACTTC. Protein: CASSQGLAGEYEQYF.

The chain uses TRBV5-1 and TRBJ2-3, with a possible D match to TRBD1 (5 bases). CDR1 is SGHRS, CDR2 YFSETQ, per germline. The CDR3 runs to 17 residues. With 4 bases removed from V and 0 bases from J, the gap between germline ends came to 18 bases. DNA for the CDR3: TGCGCCAGCAGCAACTCCCCCAGGGCCATTAGCACAGATACGCAGTATTTT. It translates to CASSNSPRAISTDTQYF.

This chain uses TRBV7-2 with TRBJ1-5; D gene ambiguous. CDR3 length: 15 residues. Trimming took 8 bases from V and 0 from J, leaving 14 bases between them. The germline V gene encodes CDR1 SGHTA and CDR2 FQGNSA. Here the CDR3 reads CASEPGGSSNQPQHF. DNA of the CDR3: TGTGCCAGCGAACCGGGCGGGAGTAGCAATCAGCCCCAGCATTTT.

The chain combines TRBV6-4 with TRBJ2-3; 8 nucleotides align to TRBD2. Germline V gene sequence: CDR1 MRHNA, CDR2 SNTAGT. Losses at the gene ends were 4 bases for V and 4 bases for J; bases not matched to a gene: 7. CDR3 length: 15 residues. CDR3 sequence reads: CASSATGGQADTQYF. CDR3 sequence (DNA): TGTGCCAGCAGTGCAACGGGAGGGCAGGCAGATACGCAGTATTTT.

This CDR3 reads CATSREIPSGYNEQFF. In DNA, the CDR3 is TGTGCCACCAGCAGAGAAATCCCTAGCGGGTACAATGAGCAGTTCTTC. The chain has TRBV15 and TRBJ2-1; 8 positions agree with TRBD2. The CDR3 is 16 amino acids. Germline V lookup: CDR1 LNHNV, CDR2 YYDKDF (reference sequence). With 0 bases clipped from V and 4 bases from J, the junction kept 5 bases outside the gene matches.

This chain's CDR3 is CASSGGVSGAPYTQYF. The CDR3 nucleotides read TGCGCCAGCTCCGGGGGAGTAAGCGGGGCCCCCTATACGCAGTATTTT. The V gene is TRBV5-1, the J gene TRBJ2-3, with 7 bases identical to TRBD2. The CDR3 is 16 residues long. CDR1 SGHRS and CDR2 YFSETQ come from the germline V gene. The V gene end was trimmed by 7 bases and the J gene end by 7 bases; junction bases not matched to a gene: 18.

The chain combines TRBV10-3 with TRBJ2-7; perhaps TRBD2 as D (7 bases). Germline lookup yields CDR1 ENHRY and CDR2 SYGVKD. Trimming left V 6 bases short and J 7 bases short, with 19 bases between. This CDR3 has 14 residues. Here the CDR3 DNA reads TGTGCCATCAGGGGGGGGGCTAGCGACAATGAGCAGTACTTC. This gives the protein CAIRGGASDNEQYF.

This chain connects TRBV5-1 to TRBJ2-1; TRBD1 matches 9 bases. This CDR3 has 17 amino acids. V lost 0 bases, J lost 7 bases, and 11 bases stayed unmatched. CDR1 is SGHRS and CDR2 is YFSETQ in the germline V gene. CDR3 sequence reads: CASSLDPDRGRYNEQFF. The DNA of the CDR3 is TGCGCCAGCAGCTTGGACCCGGACAGGGGCAGGTATAATGAGCAGTTCTTC.

This clonotype was recorded once. This CDR3 reads CASSVMLGTGHEQYF. As DNA, the CDR3 is TGTGCCAGCAGCGTCATGCTTGGGACAGGGCACGAGCAGTACTTC. The V call is TRBV7-6, the J call TRBJ2-4; TRBD1 matches 9 bases. The J call could be wrong; TRBJ2-7 is a better fit for the DNA end. The CDR3 is 15 residues long. The germline gives CDR1 SGHVS, CDR2 FNYEAQ.

This clonotype was found once. V usage is TRBV25-1 and J usage is TRBJ2-2, with TRBD2 matching over 11 bases. Germline values: CDR1 MGHDK, CDR2 SYGVNS. The CDR3 is 17 amino acids. V shed 6 bases, J shed 3 bases, and the junction held 9 bases outside the gene matches. The CDR3 spells CASRTPTSGVHTGELFF. The CDR3 DNA reads as TGTGCCAGCAGAACACCGACTAGCGGGGTACACACCGGGGAGCTGTTTTTT.

This clonotype was counted a few times. The CDR3 nucleotides read TGCAGTGCTTCTTCGGGGGCCTCCTACAATGAGCAGTACTTC. Its protein is CSASSGASYNEQYF. V usage is TRBV20-1 and J usage is TRBJ2-1; possibly TRBD1 or TRBD2 for D (6 bases each). Gene TRBJ2-7 matches the end of the DNA better, so the J call may be wrong. Germline V CDR1 and CDR2: DFQATT, SNEGSKA (reference sequence). The CDR3 sequence is 14 residues long.